This T cell receptor beta chain appears in the sequencing data of a study of T cell repertoires in cytomegalovirus infection. With V trimmed by 6 bases and J by 5 bases, 11 bases remained unmatched. CDR3 length: 15 residues. Germline CDR1 is SEHNR and CDR2 is FQNEAQ (reference sequence). As to this clonotype: The antigen remains undetermined.

Each CDR3 protein is one row after TCRdb ran MiXCR on the reads. The sample has hundreds of thousands of distinct CDR3 sequences, 33% seen once. The receptor was isolated from a human donor in good health (CMV status not recorded). Some clones in this sample may be carry-over from other donors' samples. V and J are TRBV7-9 and TRBJ2-3; the match to TRBD2 covers 7 bases. The sample was cultured PBMCs, taken from culture after CMV antigen stimulation. The CDR3 sequence: CASRVMAGAGDTQYF. CDR3 sequence (DNA): TGTGCCAGCAGAGTCATGGCGGGAGCGGGAGATACGCAGTATTTT. The full variable domain, completed using reference TRBV7-9 and TRBJ2-3, is DTGVSQNPRHKITKRGQNVTFRCDPISEHNRLYWYRQTLGQGPEFLTYFQNEAQLEKSRLLSDRFSAERPKGSFSTLEIQRTEQGDSAMYLCASRVMAGAGDTQYFGPGTRLTVL.